The source of this T cell receptor beta chain is a study of blood T cell repertoires in COVID-19. Study details: Both acute and convalescent COVID-19 samples were obtained from the United States, Italy and Spain. In each case, the material was cDNA or gDNA derived from T cells, B-cell-depleted T cells, or PBMCs.

The CDR3 is 15 amino acids. V trimming: 6 bases; J trimming: 3 bases; junction bases outside the gene matches: 10. Looked up from germline, CDR1 is MGHRA and CDR2 is YSYEKL. Methods used by the authors: For nucleated cells, counts were estimated from reference gene primer amplification. The table came from immunoSEQ multiplex PCR; TCRdb's copy has only in-frame clones and leaves some out. V, J and clone size are those of that table, while D and trimming were read from the DNA. In the table there are roughly 120,000 clones, 80% to 90% of which are singletons. Sequencing was carried out using peripheral blood. The chain combines TRBV4-1 with TRBJ2-7, with TRBD1 matching over 8 bases. This receptor was obtained from a woman aged 50 to 60 with acute or convalescent COVID-19. The DNA for the CDR3 is TGCGCCAGCAGTCTCGGACAGGGTGCGTACTACGAGCAGTACTTC. Translating it yields CASSLGQGAYYEQYF.